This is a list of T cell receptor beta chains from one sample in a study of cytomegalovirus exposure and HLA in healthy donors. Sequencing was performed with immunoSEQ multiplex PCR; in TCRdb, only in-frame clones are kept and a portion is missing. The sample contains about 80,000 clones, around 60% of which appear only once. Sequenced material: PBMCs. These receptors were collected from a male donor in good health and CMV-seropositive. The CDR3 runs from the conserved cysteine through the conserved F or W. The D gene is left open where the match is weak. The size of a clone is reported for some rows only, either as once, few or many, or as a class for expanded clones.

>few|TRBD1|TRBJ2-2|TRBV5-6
TGTGCCAGCAGCTTGAACAGGGGGGCGGACACCGGGGAGCTGTTTTTT
CASSLNRGADTGELFF
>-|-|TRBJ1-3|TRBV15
TGTGCCACCAGCAGAGATCAGGCGGGATCTGGAAACACCATATATTTT
CATSRDQAGSGNTIYF
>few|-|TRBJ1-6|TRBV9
TGTGCCAGCAGTGGACAGAGCTCCTATAATTCACCCCTCCACTTT
CASSGQSSYNSPLHF
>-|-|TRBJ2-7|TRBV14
TGTGCCAGCAGCCAAGTCCTCAGGTCCTACGAGCAGTACTTC
CASSQVLRSYEQYF
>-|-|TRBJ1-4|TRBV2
TGTGCCAGCGAGGACAGTCGGGAAAAACTGTTTTTT
CASEDSREKLFF
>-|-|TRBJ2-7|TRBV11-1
TGTGCCAGCAGCTTCGGGGGGCGGAACGAGCAGTACTTC
CASSFGGRNEQYF
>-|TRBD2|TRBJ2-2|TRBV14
TGTGCCAGCAGCCCACTTAGCGGGCTCAACACCGGGGAGCTGTTTTTT
CASSPLSGLNTGELFF
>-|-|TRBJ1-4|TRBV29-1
TGCAGCGTTGAAGATCGAGGGCCCCGGGGAGAAAAACTGTTTTTT
CSVEDRGPRGEKLFF
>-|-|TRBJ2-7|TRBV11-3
TGTGCCAGCAGCTTGGGGGGTATTGAATACGAGCAGTACTTC
CASSLGGIEYEQYF
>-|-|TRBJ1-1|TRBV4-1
TGCGCCAGCAGCCAAGAAGGCAGGGCTGAAGCTTTCTTT
CASSQEGRAEAFF
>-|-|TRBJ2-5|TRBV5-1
TGCGCCAGCAGCTTGGTCGGCTCTAGGGGAGAGACCCAGTACTTC
CASSLVGSRGETQYF
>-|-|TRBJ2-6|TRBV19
TGTGCCACCAAAATTGGGGGCAATGGGGCCAACGTCCTGACTTTC
CATKIGGNGANVLTF
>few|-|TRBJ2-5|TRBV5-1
TGCGCCAGCAGCCCCCGGACAGTAGAAGAGACCCAGTACTTC
CASSPRTVEETQYF
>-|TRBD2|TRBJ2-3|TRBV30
TGTGCCTGGAGTCGCCTAGCGGGGGTTGGCACAGATACGCAGTATTTT
CAWSRLAGVGTDTQYF
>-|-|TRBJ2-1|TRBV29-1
TGCAGCGTCCTTAGGGGCTCTGGGCAGTTCTTC
CSVLRGSGQFF
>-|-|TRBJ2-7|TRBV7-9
TGTGCCAGCAGCTTATTCCCTACCACCGACGAGCAGTACTTC
CASSLFPTTDEQYF
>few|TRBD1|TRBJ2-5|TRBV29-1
TGCAGCGTAGAGACAGGGATCGAGACCCAGTACTTC
CSVETGIETQYF
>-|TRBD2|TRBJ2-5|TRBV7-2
TGTGCCAGCAGCTCATGGACTAGCGGCCAAGAGACCCAGTACTTC
CASSSWTSGQETQYF
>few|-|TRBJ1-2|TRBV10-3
TGTGCCATCAGTGAGAGGAGGTCAGAGCTACCTAACTATGGCTACACCTTC
CAISERRSELPNYGYTF